The 17 T cell receptor beta chains reported below all come from one sample, sequenced in a study of shared clonotypes between healthy human individuals. The data were produced by immunoSEQ multiplex PCR, yet TCRdb's version contains in-frame clones alone and is incomplete. Among about 1.5 million clones listed, approximately 98% were seen once. Sequencing input: naive CD4+ T cells sorted from blood. The subset was: CD45RA+ positively selected. The source of these receptors is a man aged 25 to 40 in good health.

The V and J genes are TRBV11-2 and TRBJ2-1; TRBD1 might be the D (6 bases). In germline, CDR1 is SGHAT, CDR2 FQNNGV. With 1 base removed from V and 0 bases from J, the gap between germline ends came to 13 bases. The CDR3 totals 17 residues. DNA for the CDR3: TGTGCCAGCAGCTTAGGCCGACAGGCTCGCTCCTACAATGAGCAGTTCTTC. Amino acids: CASSLGRQARSYNEQFF.

Of note for this clone: Other DNA sequences in this specimen translate into the identical CDR3. J is TRBJ1-1 and V is TRBV28; no clear D gene. Trimming left V 3 bases short and J 2 bases short, with 7 bases between. This CDR3 region has 13 residues. Germline V lookup: CDR1 MDHEN, CDR2 SYDVKM. CDR3 amino acids: CASSFLRNTEAFF. In DNA, the CDR3 is TGTGCCAGCAGTTTTCTCAGAAACACTGAAGCTTTCTTT.

The CDR3 sequence is CASTHRGLSSYEQYF. CDR3 in DNA: TGTGCCAGCACCCACAGGGGGCTGAGCTCCTACGAGCAGTACTTC. The V call is TRBV7-9, the J call TRBJ2-7; 9 positions match TRBD1. This CDR3 region has 15 residues. With V trimmed by 7 bases and J by 0 bases, 7 bases remained unmatched. The germline V gene has CDR1 SEHNR and CDR2 FQNEAQ (reference sequence).

The rearrangement joins TRBV27 to TRBJ2-7; the D gene is possibly TRBD2 (6 bases). Trimming stripped 6 bases from V and 4 bases from J, with 13 bases between. The CDR3 is made up of 13 amino acids. Per germline, CDR1 MNHEY and CDR2 SMNVEV (reference sequence). CDR3: CASRGGPQYEQYF. The DNA of the CDR3 is TGTGCCAGCAGGGGGGGACCTCAATACGAGCAGTACTTC.

The chain joins TRBV4-1 to TRBJ2-7, with 11 positions matching TRBD2. This CDR3 has 16 residues. Germline trimming cut 6 bases from V and 0 bases from J; bases unmatched to any gene: 7. In germline, CDR1 is MGHRA, CDR2 YSYEKL. CDR3 protein: CASSPHSGRGSYEQYF. The CDR3 bases are TGCGCCAGCAGTCCTCATAGCGGGAGGGGCTCCTACGAGCAGTACTTC.

This chain uses TRBV9 with TRBJ1-3; TRBD1 might be the D (5 bases). The V end lost 0 bases, the J end lost 2 bases, and 15 bases lay between the germline ends. This CDR3 is built from 17 residues. Looked up from germline, CDR1 is SGDLS and CDR2 is YYNGEE. The CDR3 coding sequence is TGTGCCAGCAGCGTAGAGGGTTCAGCAGGGCCTGGAAACACCATATATTTT. This sequence encodes CASSVEGSAGPGNTIYF. Based on the CDR3 plus reference TRBV9 and TRBJ1-3, the full variable domain is DSGVTQTPKHLITATGQRVTLRCSPRSGDLSVYWYQQSLDQGLQFLIQYYNGEERAKGNILERFSAQQFPDLHSELNLSSLELGDSALYFCASSVEGSAGPGNTIYFGEGSWLTVV.

This sequence joins TRBV5-1 and TRBJ2-1; the D gene is possibly TRBD2 (6 bases). With 7 bases removed from V and 0 bases from J, the gap between germline ends came to 11 bases. Germline V gene lookup returns CDR1 SGHRS and CDR2 YFSETQ. The length of the CDR3 is 14 residues. In DNA form, the CDR3 reads TGCGCCAGCCCATCGACTAGCTCCTACAATGAGCAGTTCTTC. This gives the protein CASPSTSSYNEQFF.

This clone was counted once. The rearrangement uses TRBV15 and TRBJ1-3; the D gene is possibly TRBD1 (5 bases). CDR3 length: 14 amino acids. V lost 5 bases and J 0 bases, leaving 8 bases between the germline ends. Per the germline V gene, CDR1 is LNHNV and CDR2 is YYDKDF (reference sequence). Here the CDR3 DNA reads TGTGCCACCAGCCTGGACAACTCTGGAAACACCATATATTTT. Translating it yields CATSLDNSGNTIYF.

The genes are TRBV9 and TRBJ2-2; 10 bases agree with TRBD2. Germline V gives CDR1 SGDLS, CDR2 YYNGEE. V was clipped by 0 bases and J by 5 bases; unmatched bases: 7. There are 17 residues in the CDR3. CDR3 coding DNA: TGTGCCAGCAGCGTAGACAGGAGACTAGCGGGTACCGGGGAGCTGTTTTTT. Translating it yields CASSVDRRLAGTGELFF.

The chain recombines TRBV5-5 with TRBJ1-1, with D maybe TRBD1 (5 bases). In germline, CDR1 is SGHKS, CDR2 YYEKEE (reference sequence). Trimming cost V 5 bases and J 0 bases, with 17 bases left between them. The CDR3 has 16 residues. The DNA for the CDR3 is TGTGCCAGCAGAGAACAGGACGGCAGTTTGAACACTGAAGCTTTCTTT. Translating gives CASREQDGSLNTEAFF.

This rearrangement joins TRBV19 to TRBJ1-5; 8 positions agree with TRBD1. After removal of 5 bases from V and 2 bases from J, the junction contained 8 bases not matched to a gene. Per germline, CDR1 LNHDA and CDR2 SQIVND (reference sequence). The CDR3 has 16 amino acids. The CDR3 reads CASSAPRTGRNQPQHF. CDR3 DNA: TGTGCCAGTAGTGCCCCGAGGACAGGGCGCAATCAGCCCCAGCATTTT.

This clone was observed once. The chain is built from TRBV6-6 and TRBJ2-7; the match to TRBD2 covers 10 bases. The CDR3 runs 13 residues. Germline trimming cut 6 bases from V and 5 bases from J; bases unmatched to any gene: 4. Germline V gene lookup returns CDR1 MNHNY and CDR2 SVGAGI (reference sequence). The CDR3 sequence: CASSGLAENEQYF. The DNA for the CDR3 is TGTGCCAGCAGCGGACTAGCGGAAAACGAGCAGTACTTC.

This clone was seen just once. This chain links TRBV5-1 with TRBJ2-7; D is unclear. The CDR3 covers 15 residues. Germline V lookup: CDR1 SGHRS, CDR2 YFSETQ. Between the trimmed V and J ends, which lost 0 bases and 3 bases, there was a span of 13 bases. For the CDR3, the DNA is TGCGCCAGCAGCTTGGCCCTAGGACGAGACTACGAGCAGTACTTC. It is translated as CASSLALGRDYEQYF.

This clone was counted a single time. The CDR3 DNA reads TGTGCCACTAGGACGGACTCTGGAAACACCATATATTTT. Its protein product is CATRTDSGNTIYF. The chain uses TRBV10-3 and TRBJ1-3; D remains ambiguous. Germline CDR1 is ENHRY and CDR2 is SYGVKD. V shed 10 bases and J shed 0 bases, with 10 bases lying between them. The CDR3 contains 13 residues.

V is TRBV13 and J is TRBJ2-3, with D possibly being TRBD1 (6 bases). This CDR3 is built from 15 residues. Per the germline V gene, CDR1 is PRHDT and CDR2 is FYEKMQ (reference sequence). With 0 bases removed from V and 0 bases from J, the gap between germline ends came to 7 bases. Here the CDR3 DNA reads TGTGCCAGCAGCTTAGGACAGGGTAGCACAGATACGCAGTATTTT. Protein sequence: CASSLGQGSTDTQYF. The whole variable domain, remainder taken from reference TRBV13 and TRBJ2-3, is AAGVIQSPRHLIKEKRETATLKCYPIPRHDTVYWYQQGPGQDPQFLISFYEKMQSDKGSIPDRFSAQQFSDYHSELNMSSLELGDSALYFCASSLGQGSTDTQYFGPGTRLTVL.

The chain is built from TRBV6-6 and TRBJ1-5; no clear D gene. V lost 2 bases and J 0 bases, leaving 8 bases between the germline ends. The germline CDR1 and CDR2 sequences are MNHNY and SVGAGI (reference sequence). The CDR3 totals 15 residues. The CDR3 is CASSYVGSSNQPQHF. The DNA of the CDR3 is TGTGCCAGCAGTTACGTCGGGAGTAGCAATCAGCCCCAGCATTTT.

The chain carries TRBV10-3 and TRBJ1-4; no reliable D call. CDR3 size: 12 residues. Trimming removed 10 bases from V and 1 base from J, with 7 bases in between. In germline, CDR1 is ENHRY, CDR2 SYGVKD. The DNA for the CDR3 is TGTGCCACTAGCGGAACTAATGAAAAACTGTTTTTT. Its protein is CATSGTNEKLFF.